This entry lists 12 T cell receptor beta chains sequenced from one sample in a study of regulatory and conventional T cells in RAG deficiency (dated by TCRdb to 2017 to 2019). Before genomic DNA extraction, regulatory T cells were purified from blood as CD4+CD25-high CD127-low cells. Preparation of the library involved the immunoSEQ multiplex PCR assay. Held by TCRdb, this immuneACCESS table contains in-frame sequences only and omits some clones. Under half of the omission traces to an unresolved V gene where checked; the cause of the rest is unknown. The sample yields 8,000 or so clones; approximately 93% were counted once. Around 1.6% of the sample goes to the ten largest clones. The sample was also linked to a second study, of regulatory T cells. The second study's paper adds: The multiplex PCR used 52 forward TRBV primers and 13 reverse TRBJ primers, with assay-based and computational corrections for amplification bias.

Sequenced material: CD127- CD25+ CD4+ Tregs sorted from blood. Receptor source: a human donor in good health.

This chain uses TRBV7-9 with TRBJ1-6, with TRBD1 matching 11 bases. In germline, CDR1 is SEHNR, CDR2 FQNEAQ (reference sequence). V was clipped by 5 bases and J by 7 bases; unmatched bases: 4. CDR3 length: 15 amino acids. In nucleotides, the CDR3 is TGTGCCAGCAGCCTTGGGGACAGGGGGAATTCACCCCTCCACTTT. Amino acids: CASSLGDRGNSPLHF.

With respect to this clone: Germline is not matched at one junction end, which may reflect a read error. CDR3 in amino acids: CAGSFTGVTNEQFF. CDR3 bases: TGTGCCGGCAGCTTCACAGGGGTGACCAATGAGCAGTTCTTC. The chain is built from TRBV11-2 and TRBJ2-1, with TRBD1 matching over 7 bases. The germline CDR1 and CDR2 sequences are SGHAT and FQNNGV. CDR3 length: 14 amino acids.

The chain uses TRBV4-2 and TRBJ1-5; TRBD1 is a possible D gene (5 bases). The CDR3 has 18 residues. Germline-derived CDR1 and CDR2 are LGHNA and YNFKEQ. V was cut by 0 bases and J by 1 base, with 16 bases left in between. The CDR3 DNA follows: TGTGCCAGCAGCCAAGATGGTCGAACAGGACGGAGCAATCAGCCCCAGCATTTT. This gives the protein CASSQDGRTGRSNQPQHF.

The CDR3 reads CASRWTANEKLFF. CDR3 coding DNA: TGTGCCAGTAGATGGACAGCCAATGAAAAACTGTTTTTT. The chain combines TRBV19 with TRBJ1-4; TRBD1 is a possible D gene (6 bases). CDR3 length equals 13 residues. Trimming removed 6 bases from V and 5 bases from J, with 10 bases in between. Germline assignment: CDR1 LNHDA and CDR2 SQIVND (reference sequence). Variable domain in full (rest from reference TRBV19 and TRBJ1-4): DGGITQSPKYLFRKEGQNVTLSCEQNLNHDAMYWYRQDPGQGLRLIYYSQIVNDFQKGDIAEGYSVSREKKESFPLTVTSAQKNPTAFYLCASRWTANEKLFFGSGTQLSVL.

V and J are TRBV15 and TRBJ2-5, with unresolved D. The CDR3 has 12 residues. V was clipped by 1 base and J by 5 bases, with 5 bases between them. Germline assignment: CDR1 LNHNV and CDR2 YYDKDF (reference sequence). The CDR3 region has the DNA TGTGCCACCAGCAGAGTCGGGGAGACCCAGTACTTC. Translation gives CATSRVGETQYF. The variable domain in full, completed from reference TRBV15 and TRBJ2-5, reads DAMVIQNPRYQVTQFGKPVTLSCSQTLNHNVMYWYQQKSSQAPKLLFHYYDKDFNNEADTPDNFQSRRPNTSFCFLDIRSPGLGDTAMYLCATSRVGETQYFGPGTRLLVL.

V is TRBV5-6 and J is TRBJ1-5, with TRBD1 identical over 10 bases. The CDR3 consists of 15 residues. Looked up from germline, CDR1 is SGHDT and CDR2 is YYEEEE. After removal of 3 bases from V and 2 bases from J, the junction contained 2 bases not matched to a gene. In DNA, the CDR3 is TGTGCCAGCAGCTCCGGGACAGGGGGCAATCAGCCCCAGCATTTT. Translation: CASSSGTGGNQPQHF.

In its sample, this clone was seen once. The chain is built from TRBV11-2 and TRBJ2-3; 7 positions agree with TRBD1. The CDR3 runs 15 residues. V dropped 5 bases and J dropped 0; count of bases not matched to a gene: 5. Germline V gives CDR1 SGHAT, CDR2 FQNNGV. CDR3 DNA: TGTGCCAGCAGCCCCAGGACAGGTAGCACAGATACGCAGTATTTT. Amino acid sequence: CASSPRTGSTDTQYF. The full variable domain, rest sourced from reference TRBV11-2 and TRBJ2-3, is EAGVAQSPRYKIIEKRQSVAFWCNPISGHATLYWYQQILGQGPKLLIQFQNNGVVDDSQLPKDRFSAERLKGVDSTLKIQPAKLEDSAVYLCASSPRTGSTDTQYFGPGTRLTVL.

The chain carries TRBV18 and TRBJ1-2; possible D gene TRBD1, 5 bases. Trimming stripped 6 bases from V and 4 bases from J, with 24 bases between. This CDR3 is 17 amino acids long. The germline V gene encodes CDR1 KGHSH and CDR2 LQKENI. CDR3 in DNA: TGTGCCAGCTCTTCAATTTCGGAGGGACCTGGGCTCTATGGCTACACCTTC. Its translation is CASSSISEGPGLYGYTF.

Only one count was recorded for this clone. V is TRBV7-9 and J is TRBJ1-1, with D uncertain. The CDR3 has 16 residues. CDR1 SEHNR and CDR2 FQNEAQ come from the germline V gene (reference sequence). V was cut by 2 bases and J by 3 bases, with 16 bases left in between. The CDR3 DNA is TGTGCCAGCAGCTTATTCACACATATGAGGGACACTGAAGCTTTCTTT. Amino acids: CASSLFTHMRDTEAFF.

The chain couples TRBV5-1 to TRBJ2-1, with 8 bases matching TRBD1. The CDR3 spans 16 residues. The germline gives CDR1 SGHRS, CDR2 YFSETQ. J lost 4 bases, V lost 4 bases, and 10 bases had no gene match. The CDR3 here is CASSLIPGTGYNEQFF. The CDR3 region has the DNA TGCGCCAGCAGCCTCATTCCCGGGACAGGTTACAATGAGCAGTTCTTC.

This chain connects TRBV7-2 to TRBJ2-5, with D perhaps TRBD2 (7 bases). There are 14 residues in the CDR3. Germline V gives CDR1 SGHTA, CDR2 FQGNSA. V lost 0 bases to trimming and J lost 5 bases, with 10 bases between them. This CDR3 is CASSLAGGLETQYF. CDR3 nucleotides: TGTGCCAGCAGCTTAGCGGGGGGGCTGGAGACCCAGTACTTC.

This chain connects TRBV29-1 to TRBJ2-4; 9 nucleotides align to TRBD1. The V segment lost 4 bases and the J segment 9 bases; nucleotides outside the gene matches: 7. This CDR3 has 13 residues. From germline, CDR1 is SQVTM and CDR2 ANQGSEA. The CDR3 loop is CSVGWDRAGIQYF. In DNA, the CDR3 is TGCAGCGTTGGGTGGGACAGGGCCGGCATTCAGTACTTC.